The present entry profiles one TCR beta chain with its context. The CDR3 runs 15 residues. CDR1 is GTSNPN, CDR2 SVGIG, per germline (reference sequence). V gave up 4 bases and J gave up 10 bases; unmatched junction bases: 15. The data are from a study of T cells in Graves' hyperthyroidism and ophthalmopathy. What was amplified from RNA transcripts were TCR beta CDR3 regions. HTBI primers were used for first-round RT-PCR of the TCR CDR3. Via MiXCR, TCRdb re-called the multiplex PCR reads, giving one row per CDR3 protein. The profile shows around 350,000 distinct CDR3 sequences, around a quarter of them singletons.

The sequencing sample was made of blood. The rearrangement joins TRBV30 to TRBJ2-3; 9 bases agree with TRBD2. The receptor's source is a man aged 45-65 years with Graves' hyperthyroidism. The DNA for the CDR3 is TGTGCCTGGACAGAGACTAGCGGACTGTTCTCGGCGCAGTATTTT. Its protein product is CAWTETSGLFSAQYF.